This record covers a single T cell receptor (beta chain). Its antigen is still unknown. The data derive from a study of OX40 agonist ivuxolimab in advanced cancers. Study at large: Past anti-PD-1, anti-PD-L1 or anti-CTLA-4 therapy was accepted, and 30% to 45% had received some.

Study results and limitations: A proportion of nonresponders additionally exhibited low normalized T-cell clonal expansion.

The V end lost 8 bases, the J end lost 0 bases, and 16 bases lay between the germline ends. CDR3 length: 15 residues. CDR1 and CDR2 (germline): MNHNS, SASEGT. Libraries were prepared by immunoSEQ multiplex PCR; TCRdb keeps only in-frame clonotypes and omits some of them. The sample comprises around 110,000 clones, approximately 90% of which are singletons, and roughly 1.1% rests with the top ten. The rearrangement joins TRBV6-1 to TRBJ1-2; D is undetermined. The specimen comprised CD4+ or CD8+ T cells sorted from blood, sampled in a trial of the OX40 agonist ivuxolimab. This receptor was obtained from an adult with an advanced solid tumor such as melanoma, head and neck, liver or kidney cancer. Here the CDR3 reads CASSRTETANYGYTF. CDR3 nucleotide sequence: TGTGCCAGCTCCAGGACCGAAACAGCTAACTATGGCTACACCTTC.